The clone carrying this TCR beta chain is judged medium-sized. V lost 8 bases and J lost 4, with 8 bases in between. The CDR3 has 11 amino acids. Germline-derived CDR1 and CDR2 are MNHNS and SASEGT. The data derive from a study of OX40 agonist ivuxolimab in advanced cancers. Overall study: Among those treated, three patients had partial responses, one with hepatocellular carcinoma and two with cutaneous melanoma.

Profiled with immunoSEQ multiplex PCR; TCRdb holds only in-frame clones, not every one. Of 42,000 or so clones detected, about 80% appear once; the ten largest clones hold approximately 16%. The J gene is TRBJ1-1, the V gene TRBV6-1; D is perhaps TRBD1 (5 bases). This clonotype was sampled from an adult with an advanced solid tumor such as melanoma, head and neck, liver or kidney cancer. The sample in question was CD4+ or CD8+ T cells sorted from blood, obtained in a trial of the OX40 agonist ivuxolimab. The CDR3 reads CASVGGTEAFF. CDR3 in DNA: TGTGCCAGCGTCGGGGGCACTGAAGCTTTCTTT.